This passage covers 8 T cell receptor beta chains from one sample sequenced in a study of blood T cell repertoires in COVID-19. Generated by immunoSEQ multiplex PCR, the TCRdb table keeps only in-frame clones and is missing some. The sample includes about 170,000 clones, around 80% of them seen just once. The specimen sequenced was peripheral blood. These TCRs come from a woman aged 70-85 years with COVID-19, enrolled during active disease.

This clone was recorded only once. This rearrangement joins TRBV12-3 or TRBV12-4 to TRBJ1-6; D possibly corresponds to TRBD1 (6 bases). The CDR3 covers 13 residues. V lost 7 bases and J lost 7, with 11 bases in between. The CDR3 bases are TGTGCCAGCAACCCAGGACAGAATTCACCCCTCCACTTT. Encoded protein: CASNPGQNSPLHF.

The CDR3 region is CSAYGNEKLFF. The CDR3 DNA follows: TGCAGTGCTTACGGGAATGAAAAACTGTTTTTT. The J gene is TRBJ1-4, the V gene TRBV20-1; D unclear. CDR1 and CDR2 (germline): DFQATT, SNEGSKA (reference sequence). There are 11 residues in the CDR3. The V gene lost 5 bases and the J gene lost 5 bases, with 6 bases spanning the gap.

The genes are TRBV7-3 and TRBJ2-1, with 9 bases aligning to TRBD1. With 7 bases clipped from V and 8 bases from J, the junction kept 12 bases outside the gene matches. The CDR3 covers 15 residues. Germline V gene lookup returns CDR1 SGHTA and CDR2 FQGTGA. CDR3 sequence: CASTEQGAEGDEQFF. The DNA of the CDR3 is TGTGCCAGCACCGAACAGGGGGCAGAGGGGGATGAGCAGTTCTTC.

The V and J genes are TRBV24-1 and TRBJ2-7; unclear D gene. The CDR3 runs to 15 residues. V was pared by 8 bases and J by 0 bases, with 16 bases between. The germline V gene encodes CDR1 KGHDR and CDR2 SFDVKD. CDR3 sequence (DNA): TGTGCCACCACATTCCCCGAGGTGGACTCCTACGAGCAGTACGTC. This encodes CATTFPEVDSYEQYV.

The chain carries TRBV6-5 and TRBJ2-5; no reliable D call. The CDR3 loop spans 13 amino acids. Between the trimmed V and J ends, which lost 2 bases and 0 bases, there was a span of 4 bases. Germline values: CDR1 MNHEY, CDR2 SVGAGI. The CDR3 DNA reads as TGTGCCAGCAGTTACCGTAACCAAGAGACCCAGTACTTC. Translating it yields CASSYRNQETQYF.

The V gene is TRBV5-4, the J gene TRBJ2-5; D perhaps matches TRBD1 (7 bases). CDR1 SGHNT and CDR2 YYREEE come from the germline V gene (reference sequence). The CDR3 has 13 residues. V was pared by 3 bases and J by 5 bases, with 11 bases between. DNA for the CDR3: TGTGCCAGCAGCTCCCCAGGGGGGGAGACCCAGTACTTC. Translation: CASSSPGGETQYF.

This sequence joins TRBV5-4 and TRBJ2-2; 7 nucleotides line up with TRBD1. Germline CDR1 reads SGHNT; CDR2 reads YYREEE (reference sequence). Trimming at V came to 3 bases and at J to 7 bases, leaving 9 bases not matched to a gene. This CDR3 region has 15 residues. The CDR3 sequence is CASSYEGARSGELFF. The CDR3 nucleotides are TGTGCCAGCAGCTACGAGGGGGCGCGGAGCGGGGAGCTGTTTTTT.

The V gene is TRBV2, the J gene TRBJ2-2; TRBD2 might be the D (7 bases). Trimming cost V 6 bases and J 4 bases, with 9 bases left between them. The germline CDR1 and CDR2 sequences are SNHLY and FYNNEI. This CDR3 spans 13 amino acids. The CDR3 nucleotides read TGTGCCAGCAGAGGGGGGGTCACCGGGGAGCTGTTTTTT. Amino acids: CASRGGVTGELFF.